This TCR beta chain was sequenced for a study of blood T cell repertoires in COVID-19. Overall study: The United States, Italy and Spain provided the acute and convalescent COVID-19 samples. T cells, B-cell-depleted T cells, or PBMCs supplied cDNA or gDNA.

Data came from immunoSEQ multiplex PCR; TCRdb stores just in-frame clones and leaves some out. The sample shows tens of thousands of clones, roughly 85% of them seen only once. The CDR3 has 14 amino acids. Per the germline V gene, CDR1 is SGHAT and CDR2 is FQNNGV. J gave up 14 bases and V 0 bases, and 3 bases lay outside the gene matches. This TCR was sampled from a man older than 75 with acute or convalescent COVID-19. Material for sequencing was peripheral blood. The chain combines TRBV11-2 with TRBJ2-2, with 13 nucleotides matching TRBD2. CDR3 in DNA: TGTGCCAGCAGCTTAGATACTAGCGGGAGGGGACTGTTTTTT. Its translation is CASSLDTSGRGLFF.